This T cell receptor beta chain appears in the sequencing data of a study of response to subunit inactivated influenza vaccine. General observations from the study: There was a suggestion from the authors that each seasonal influenza vaccination recruits few new T cells.

TCRdb ran MiXCR on the RT-PCR reads and lists one entry per CDR3 protein. The sample contains more than 600,000 distinct CDR3 sequences, approximately 17% of which appear only once. V was pared by 2 bases and J by 2 bases, with 13 bases between. Germline CDR1 and CDR2: SEHNR and FQNEAQ (reference sequence). The CDR3 is made up of 15 amino acids. A remark on this clonotype: Its specificity is not known.

V gene TRBV7-9 combines with J gene TRBJ2-7, with D hard to call. The starting material was PBMCs from blood, obtained 5 days after vaccination. This TCR was recovered from a man over 45 who received an inactivated influenza vaccine. CDR3 sequence (DNA): TGTGCCAGCAGCTTATTTATTAGGGCCCCCTACGAGCAGTACTTC. Translation gives CASSLFIRAPYEQYF.